These 16 T cell receptor beta chains were sequenced from one sample in a study of molecular identifiers for immune sequencing clone quantification. TCRdb reprocessed the PCR reads via MiXCR and lists one record per CDR3 protein. The sample consists of roughly 86,000 distinct CDR3 sequences, around 20% of them appearing once. Sequenced sample: naive CD8+ T cells from blood, with Jurkat cell RNA spiked in. Subset: FACS-sorted CD8+CD4-CCR7+CD45RA+ naive T cells. All receptors come from a human donor in good health. Some libraries in this study had Jurkat cell RNA spiked in.

This clonotype showed up many times. The CDR3 coding sequence is TGTGCCATCAGTGAGTCGACAGGGTCCGAGCAGTACTTC. Protein: CAISESTGSEQYF. This chain joins TRBV10-3 and TRBJ2-7, with 7 nucleotides matching TRBD1. The V segment lost 0 bases and the J segment 6 bases; nucleotides outside the gene matches: 2. Germline assignment: CDR1 ENHRY and CDR2 SYGVKD. The CDR3 runs to 13 residues.

This clonotype was observed at least ten times. The chain links TRBV7-6 to TRBJ1-1; D unresolved. This CDR3 has 13 amino acids. CDR1 is SGHVS, CDR2 FNYEAQ, per germline. The V end lost 4 bases, the J end lost 3 bases, and 9 bases lay between the germline ends. CDR3 amino acids: CASSWEVHTEAFF. In DNA form, the CDR3 reads TGTGCCAGCAGCTGGGAGGTACACACTGAAGCTTTCTTT.

On this clonotype: A read error is possible here, since a much larger clone lies one base away. The chain combines TRBV27 with TRBJ2-3, with D perhaps matching TRBD1 (6 bases). Germline values: CDR1 MNHEY, CDR2 SMNVEV (reference sequence). The V end was cut by 8 bases, the J end by 4 bases, with 19 bases between. The length of the CDR3 is 15 residues. In DNA, the CDR3 is TGTGCCAGCCGAGGGGGTGCTTGGTCCGCAGATACGCAGTATTTT. Protein product: CASRGGAWSADTQYF.

V usage is TRBV20-1 and J usage is TRBJ2-3; 9 positions agree with TRBD2. Germline V lookup: CDR1 DFQATT, CDR2 SNEGSKA (reference sequence). The CDR3 contains 16 residues. Trimming took 4 bases from V and 6 from J; bases not matched to a gene: 14. CDR3 in DNA: TGCAGTGCTAAAGGGACTAGCCGGACCCAACAGGATACGCAGTATTTT. Encoded protein: CSAKGTSRTQQDTQYF.

In this sample, this clonotype turned up many times. V and J are TRBV15 and TRBJ2-5; D is possibly TRBD1 or TRBD2 (6 bases each). This CDR3 region has 17 residues. The V and J ends lost 0 bases and 4 bases respectively, with 18 bases between them. CDR1 is LNHNV and CDR2 is YYDKDF in the germline V gene (reference sequence). This chain's CDR3 is CATSRETGALTAETQYF. The DNA of the CDR3 is TGTGCCACCAGCAGAGAGACGGGGGCCCTAACAGCAGAGACCCAGTACTTC.

This clonotype has a count of ten or more. The V gene is TRBV11-3, the J gene TRBJ2-5, with D possibly matching TRBD2 (6 bases). The germline gives CDR1 SGHNT, CDR2 YENEEA. V was clipped by 7 bases and J by 4 bases, with 19 bases between them. This CDR3 is 15 amino acids long. Here the CDR3 reads CASIIPPRGRETQYF. The CDR3 DNA sequence: TGTGCCAGCATTATCCCGCCCCGGGGGAGAGAGACCCAGTACTTC.

In this sample, this clonotype turned up many times. The chain joins TRBV19 to TRBJ2-7; D may be TRBD1 or TRBD2 (5 bases each). V lost 5 bases, J lost 3 bases, and 11 bases lay in between. CDR1 is LNHDA and CDR2 is SQIVND in the germline V gene (reference sequence). This CDR3 comprises 13 residues. CDR3 protein: CASSSDGGYEQYF. CDR3 nucleotides: TGTGCCAGTAGTTCCGATGGGGGCTACGAGCAGTACTTC. Using reference TRBV19 and TRBJ2-7 for the parts outside the CDR3, the full variable domain is DGGITQSPKYLFRKEGQNVTLSCEQNLNHDAMYWYRQDPGQGLRLIYYSQIVNDFQKGDIAEGYSVSREKKESFPLTVTSAQKNPTAFYLCASSSDGGYEQYFGPGTRLTVT.

A note on this clonotype: A much larger clone lies one base from this, so it may be a read error. The chain employs TRBV6-2 or TRBV6-3 and TRBJ2-4, with TRBD1 identical over 12 bases. CDR1 and CDR2 (germline): MNHEY, SVGEGT. The V gene end was trimmed by 11 bases and the J gene end by 1 base; junction bases not matched to a gene: 3. There are 14 residues in the CDR3. The CDR3 sequence is CAAGQGAAKNIQYF. The CDR3 coding sequence is TGTGCCGCGGGACAGGGGGCTGCCAAAAACATTCAGTACTTC.

V gene TRBV3-1 combines with J gene TRBJ2-7; D unresolved. The germline gives CDR1 LGHDT, CDR2 YNNKEL (reference sequence). The CDR3 contains 13 residues. V shed 0 bases and J shed 1 base, with 4 bases lying between them. CDR3 nucleotide sequence: TGTGCCAGCAGCCAAGAATTGTCCTACGAGCAGTACTTC. This gives the protein CASSQELSYEQYF.

This clonotype has a count of ten or more. The chain combines TRBV6-5 with TRBJ2-7; 11 nucleotides match TRBD2. V was clipped by 6 bases and J by 0 bases; unmatched bases: 4. The germline CDR1 and CDR2 sequences are MNHEY and SVGAGI. This CDR3 is 15 amino acids long. CDR3 coding DNA: TGTGCCAGCAGAAACACTAGCGGGAGCTCCTACGAGCAGTACTTC. As protein: CASRNTSGSSYEQYF.

As concerns this clonotype: Given a much more abundant clone one base away, this may be a read error. V usage is TRBV11-2 and J usage is TRBJ2-1; no clear D. The CDR3 length is 13 residues. CDR1 and CDR2 from the germline V gene are SGHAT and FQNNGV. CDR3 sequence: CASSLVDGNEQLF. In nucleotides, the CDR3 is TGTGCCAGCAGCTTAGTGGACGGCAATGAGCAGCTCTTC.

The chain has TRBV7-9 and TRBJ2-5; 11 nucleotides agree with TRBD2. The CDR3 length is 17 residues. J lost 2 bases, V lost 1 base, and 6 bases had no gene match. Germline values: CDR1 SEHNR, CDR2 FQNEAQ (reference sequence). Here the CDR3 reads CASSLVGLAETQETQYF. CDR3 DNA: TGTGCCAGCAGCTTAGTGGGACTAGCGGAAACACAAGAGACCCAGTACTTC.

This clonotype showed up many times. V usage is TRBV7-2 and J usage is TRBJ2-1; TRBD1 aligns across 7 bases. This CDR3 has 17 residues. CDR1 is SGHTA, CDR2 FQGNSA, per germline. The trim removed 0 bases at V and 7 bases at J, leaving 12 bases unmatched. The CDR3 coding sequence is TGTGCCAGCAGCTTAGCGGGGACAGAGGGTTTTTTGAATGAGCAGTTCTTC. Protein: CASSLAGTEGFLNEQFF.

This clonotype occurred once. The V and J genes are TRBV27 and TRBJ1-4; D possibly corresponds to TRBD1 (6 bases). Trimming shortened V by 4 bases and J by 8 bases, and 20 bases separated the two germline ends. In germline, CDR1 is MNHEY, CDR2 SMNVEV (reference sequence). This CDR3 is built from 16 residues. The DNA of the CDR3 is TGTGCCAGCAGTTCCCTCTGCCCGAGGGGGGGGGAAAAACTGTTTTTT. Translation gives CASSSLCPRGGEKLFF.

This clonotype was seen many times. The chain employs TRBV2 and TRBJ2-7; the match to TRBD2 covers 9 bases. Germline V gives CDR1 SNHLY, CDR2 FYNNEI. V was pared by 5 bases and J by 1 base, with 3 bases of the junction left unmatched. The length of the CDR3 is 14 residues. The CDR3 sequence is CASSLAGKSYEQYF. In DNA form, the CDR3 reads TGTGCCAGCAGTCTAGCGGGGAAGTCCTACGAGCAGTACTTC.

In this sample, this clonotype turned up many times. The chain combines TRBV3-1 with TRBJ1-1; D may be TRBD1 (6 bases). Germline lookup yields CDR1 LGHDT and CDR2 YNNKEL (reference sequence). The CDR3 totals 14 residues. V lost 1 base to trimming and J lost 3 bases, with 9 bases between them. The CDR3 DNA reads TGTGCCAGCAGCCAAGCTACAGGGTACACTGAAGCTTTCTTT. Amino acids: CASSQATGYTEAFF. Supplemented by reference TRBV3-1 and TRBJ1-1, the full variable domain reads DTAVSQTPKYLVTQMGNDKSIKCEQNLGHDTMYWYKQDSKKFLKIMFSYNNKELIINETVPNRFSPKSPDKAHLNLHINSLELGDSAVYFCASSQATGYTEAFFGQGTRLTVV.